Listed here are 23 T cell receptor beta chains from one sample, sequenced in a study of blood T cell repertoires in COVID-19. Only in-frame clones appear in the TCRdb table, and some are missing; sequencing was by immunoSEQ multiplex PCR. Among a few hundred thousand clones, around 80% were seen once, and the ten largest hold 4.2%. The source material was peripheral blood. The receptors were gathered from a man in his 60s with acute or convalescent COVID-19.

Here the CDR3 reads CSVWGNRERTGELFF. DNA of the CDR3: TGCAGCGTTTGGGGAAACCGGGAGCGTACCGGGGAGCTGTTTTTT. This sequence joins TRBV29-1 and TRBJ2-2; tentatively, D is TRBD2 (6 bases). This CDR3 has 15 residues. The V end lost 5 bases, the J end lost 5 bases, and 18 bases lay between the germline ends. Germline-derived CDR1 and CDR2 are SQVTM and ANQGSEA.

The chain uses TRBV3-1 (or the pseudogene TRBV3-2) and TRBJ1-2, with D perhaps matching TRBD1 (5 bases). The CDR3 runs 12 residues. The germline gives CDR1 LGHDT, CDR2 YNNKEL (reference sequence). The ends were cut back, 1 base at V and 8 bases at J, with 8 bases in the middle. The CDR3 loop is CASSQGPGGYTF. The DNA for the CDR3 is TGTGCCAGCAGCCAAGGTCCAGGGGGCTACACCTTC.

V is TRBV5-1 and J is TRBJ2-1; D is ambiguous. Germline-derived CDR1 and CDR2 are SGHRS and YFSETQ. The ends were cut back, 0 bases at V and 5 bases at J, with 3 bases in the middle. The CDR3 runs 12 residues. Written as DNA, the CDR3 is TGCGCCAGCAGCTTGGACAACAATGAGCAGTTCTTC. Protein sequence: CASSLDNNEQFF.

This clone was seen only a few times. The J gene is TRBJ2-7, the V gene TRBV10-2, with 7 bases matching TRBD1. The CDR3 loop spans 14 amino acids. Germline V CDR1 and CDR2: WSHSY, SAAADI. V gave up 2 bases and J gave up 2 bases; unmatched junction bases: 3. The CDR3 nucleotides read TGCGCCAGCAGTGAGCAGGGACAGACCTACGAGCAGTACTTC. It yields the protein CASSEQGQTYEQYF.

In its sample, this clone was seen a few times. This chain connects TRBV5-1 to TRBJ1-1; D uncertain. Looked up from germline, CDR1 is SGHRS and CDR2 is YFSETQ. V was shortened by 7 bases and J by 4 bases, with 17 bases between the two germline ends. This CDR3 is built from 14 residues. This CDR3 is CASERDPGSTEAFF. The CDR3 bases are TGCGCCAGCGAACGAGACCCCGGGAGCACTGAAGCTTTCTTT.

V and J are TRBV19 and TRBJ2-6; TRBD1 aligns across 11 bases. J gave up 0 bases and V 5 bases, and 3 bases lay outside the gene matches. The length of the CDR3 is 17 residues. Germline CDR1 reads LNHDA; CDR2 reads SQIVND (reference sequence). DNA of the CDR3: TGTGCCAGTAGTTCCGGGACAGGGGGCTCTGGGGCCAACGTCCTGACTTTC. Protein: CASSSGTGGSGANVLTF.

This chain uses TRBV11-3 with TRBJ2-2; tentative D call: TRBD1 (6 bases). The germline gives CDR1 SGHNT, CDR2 YENEEA. Deletions cut 5 bases from V and 0 bases from J, with 16 bases between. CDR3 size: 17 residues. The CDR3 DNA is TGTGCCAGCAGCCCTGCCAGGGGTCTCGCGAACACCGGGGAGCTGTTTTTT. Amino acids: CASSPARGLANTGELFF.

V usage is TRBV7-8 and J usage is TRBJ2-7; the match to TRBD2 covers 7 bases. The trim removed 5 bases at V and 6 bases at J, leaving 13 bases unmatched. The CDR3 runs to 15 residues. Germline V CDR1 and CDR2: SGHVS, FQNEAQ. CDR3 loop: CASSRVSGLPGEQYF. Here the CDR3 DNA reads TGTGCCAGCAGCCGTGTTAGCGGGTTGCCTGGCGAGCAGTACTTC.

The chain combines TRBV7-3 with TRBJ1-1; weak D call: TRBD1 (6 bases). V dropped 6 bases and J dropped 2 bases, with 16 bases sitting between them. The CDR3 consists of 15 residues. In germline, CDR1 is SGHTA, CDR2 FQGTGA. The CDR3 coding sequence is TGTGCCAGCAGTTACTCCGGGACAACAAACACTGAAGCTTTCTTT. Translated: CASSYSGTTNTEAFF.

The genes are TRBV7-2 and TRBJ2-7; 9 bases are a match to TRBD1. V gave up 4 bases and J gave up 5 bases; unmatched junction bases: 3. Germline lookup yields CDR1 SGHTA and CDR2 FQGNSA. This CDR3 is built from 13 residues. The CDR3 coding sequence is TGTGCCAGCAGCTACCGACAGGGGGACGAGCAGTACTTC. It is translated as CASSYRQGDEQYF.

This chain connects TRBV2 to TRBJ2-7; TRBD1 is a possible D gene (6 bases). This CDR3 spans 15 amino acids. The germline gives CDR1 SNHLY, CDR2 FYNNEI. V lost 6 bases, J lost 11 bases, and 26 bases lay in between. CDR3 residues: CASSLTGPDRRREYF. The CDR3 nucleotides are TGTGCCAGCAGCTTAACTGGACCTGACAGGCGCCGGGAGTACTTC.

This chain joins TRBV6-6 and TRBJ2-3; a weak D match, TRBD2 (5 bases). The CDR3 sequence is 16 residues long. Trimming removed 5 bases from V and 0 bases from J, with 15 bases in between. Germline values: CDR1 MNHNY, CDR2 SVGAGI (reference sequence). The CDR3 DNA reads as TGTGCCAGCAGTCATGGACTTCGGCTAAGCACAGATACGCAGTATTTT. This sequence encodes CASSHGLRLSTDTQYF.

The chain employs TRBV27 and TRBJ2-3; weak D call: TRBD2 (7 bases). Per germline, CDR1 MNHEY and CDR2 SMNVEV (reference sequence). This CDR3 region has 14 residues. V was clipped by 10 bases and J by 2 bases, with 16 bases between them. The CDR3 coding sequence is TGTGCCACCCGGGGGGCAGGGGTCACAGATACGCAGTATTTT. Translated: CATRGAGVTDTQYF.

V gene TRBV7-9 combines with J gene TRBJ1-2, with 7 nucleotides matching TRBD1. J was trimmed by 4 bases and V by 5 bases; bases with no gene match: 4. The CDR3 loop spans 13 amino acids. CDR1 and CDR2 (germline): SEHNR, FQNEAQ (reference sequence). The CDR3 nucleotides are TGTGCCAGCAGCCCTGACAGGGTCTATGGCTACACCTTC. Protein product: CASSPDRVYGYTF.

This chain connects TRBV27 to TRBJ2-1; 11 nucleotides align to TRBD2. Germline CDR1 MNHEY, CDR2 SMNVEV (reference sequence). This CDR3 spans 18 amino acids. Trimming cost V 5 bases and J 1 base; bases outside gene matches: 10. The CDR3 here is CASSTRLGLAGSYNEQFF. Here the CDR3 DNA reads TGTGCCAGCAGTACAAGGCTTGGACTAGCGGGTTCCTACAATGAGCAGTTCTTC.

The chain carries TRBV6-5 and TRBJ2-7; 7 positions match TRBD2. The J segment lost 0 bases and the V segment lost 10 bases, leaving 6 bases of the junction unmatched. Germline CDR1 and CDR2: MNHEY and SVGAGI. CDR3 length: 13 residues. CDR3 in amino acids: CATQRGSSYEQYF. The CDR3 DNA reads as TGTGCCACCCAGCGGGGAAGCTCCTACGAGCAGTACTTC.

The table lists this clone with a count of one. The chain combines TRBV6-5 with TRBJ2-1; 8 bases align to TRBD2. CDR3 length: 15 residues. Germline V gene sequence: CDR1 MNHEY, CDR2 SVGAGI. V gave up 5 bases and J gave up 7 bases; unmatched junction bases: 10. In DNA form, the CDR3 reads TGTGCCAGCAGTCCACGGGGGGGCCGAGGGAATGAGCAGTTCTTC. This translates into CASSPRGGRGNEQFF.

This chain links TRBV30 with TRBJ2-5; D not certain. CDR1 and CDR2 from the germline V gene are GTSNPN and SVGIG (reference sequence). V shed 3 bases and J shed 1 base, with 15 bases lying between them. CDR3 length equals 15 residues. This CDR3 is CAWRYSIPPQETQYF. The CDR3 DNA follows: TGTGCCTGGAGATACAGTATCCCCCCCCAAGAGACCCAGTACTTC. The variable domain in full, completed from reference TRBV30 and TRBJ2-5, reads SQTIHQWPATLVQPVGSPLSLECTVEGTSNPNLYWYRQAAGRGLQLLFYSVGIGQISSEVPQNLSASRPQDRQFILSSKKLLLSDSGFYLCAWRYSIPPQETQYFGPGTRLLVL.

The rearrangement links TRBV10-2 to TRBJ1-4; D perhaps matches TRBD1 (6 bases). The germline V and J ends were trimmed by 7 bases and 5 bases, with 11 bases remaining between them. This CDR3 region has 13 residues. The V gene's germline CDR1 is WSHSY and CDR2 SAAADI. The DNA of the CDR3 is TGCGCCAGCAAGGCCACAGGGAATGAAAAACTGTTTTTT. It encodes CASKATGNEKLFF.

The chain recombines TRBV29-1 with TRBJ2-2; no clear D. This CDR3 comprises 11 residues. Germline assignment: CDR1 SQVTM and CDR2 ANQGSEA. V was pared by 2 bases and J by 5 bases, with 3 bases between. The CDR3 spells CSVERTGELFF. The CDR3 DNA reads TGCAGCGTTGAACGGACCGGGGAGCTGTTTTTT.

The chain uses TRBV12-3 or TRBV12-4 and TRBJ2-2; 7 nucleotides align to TRBD2. With 7 bases clipped from V and 4 bases from J, the junction kept 3 bases outside the gene matches. The CDR3 contains 13 residues. The CDR3 sequence: CASTREGTGELFF. CDR3 DNA: TGTGCCAGCACCAGGGAGGGCACCGGGGAGCTGTTTTTT.

The chain is built from TRBV28 and TRBJ2-3; 13 positions agree with TRBD2. The CDR3 is 18 amino acids. V was pared by 5 bases and J by 0 bases, with 8 bases of the junction left unmatched. The germline V gene encodes CDR1 MDHEN and CDR2 SYDVKM. CDR3 nucleotides: TGTGCCAGCAGTATCACTAGCGGGAGGGTTACTAGCACAGATACGCAGTATTTT. This codes for CASSITSGRVTSTDTQYF.

V usage is TRBV6-2 or TRBV6-3 and J usage is TRBJ1-5, with a possible D match to TRBD1 (6 bases). The germline gives CDR1 MNHEY, CDR2 SVGEGT. The V and J ends lost 2 bases and 0 bases respectively, with 20 bases between them. This CDR3 contains 19 residues. The CDR3 DNA reads TGTGCCAGCAGTTACCCCATACAGGGTGGACAATATAGCAATCAGCCCCAGCATTTT. It specifies CASSYPIQGGQYSNQPQHF.